This TCR beta chain was captured in a study of sequential checkpoint blockade in melanoma. Whole-study context: After both sequences, patients received maintenance nivolumab. Under 25 patients had tumor biopsies before treatment and at week 13.

The CDR3 sequence is 14 residues long. Germline V CDR1 and CDR2: SGHNT, YENEEA. The V and J ends lost 8 bases and 8 bases respectively, with 19 bases between them. Treatment noted: randomized to nivolumab then ipilimumab (arm A) or the reverse (arm B). The table came from immunoSEQ multiplex PCR; TCRdb's copy has only in-frame clones and leaves some out. The table lists 6,000 to 9,500 clones, about a quarter of them singletons. The receptor comes from a human donor with melanoma. The sequenced sample was tumor tissue (inferred from file names), obtained from a patient given nivolumab and ipilimumab in sequence. The chain is built from TRBV11-3 and TRBJ2-1, with TRBD2 as a possible D gene (6 bases). The CDR3 sequence: CASFVGGADYEQFF. DNA of the CDR3: TGTGCCAGCTTTGTGGGGGGAGCGGACTATGAGCAGTTCTTC.